These 3 T cell receptor beta chains originate from one sample sequenced in a study of shared clonotypes between healthy human individuals. Sequencing used immunoSEQ multiplex PCR; TCRdb keeps in-frame clones, though not all of them. The sample includes about 470,000 clones, about 76% seen only once; the top ten take roughly 13%. Sequenced material: PBMCs. These receptors all come from a woman in her thirties or forties in good health. Some clones in this sample may be carry-over from other donors' samples.

The chain links TRBV6-5 to TRBJ2-7; D perhaps matches TRBD1 (5 bases). V dropped 4 bases and J dropped 2 bases, with 12 bases sitting between them. CDR1 MNHEY and CDR2 SVGAGI come from the germline V gene. This CDR3 has 14 amino acids. As DNA, the CDR3 is TGTGCCAGCAGTTCTCCGGAGACAGCCTACGAGCAGTACTTC. As protein: CASSSPETAYEQYF.

The chain recombines TRBV5-1 with TRBJ2-5; 11 nucleotides match TRBD2. The J call is uncertain, as TRBJ2-7 better fits the DNA end. CDR1 and CDR2 from the germline V gene are SGHRS and YFSETQ. This CDR3 comprises 14 residues. The chain's CDR3 is CASSVASGGYEQYF. The CDR3 DNA reads TGCGCCAGCAGCGTAGCTAGCGGGGGGTACGAGCAGTACTTC.

This sequence joins TRBV28 and TRBJ2-7, with D uncertain. Between the trimmed V and J ends, which lost 1 base and 3 bases, there was a span of 10 bases. The CDR3 runs 14 residues. Germline CDR1 reads MDHEN; CDR2 reads SYDVKM. The CDR3 DNA sequence: TGTGCCAGCAGTTTATCCGCCACCCACTACGAGCAGTACTTC. Its translation: CASSLSATHYEQYF.